The next 10 T cell receptor beta chains were all read from a single sample in a study of blood T cell repertoires in COVID-19. Here immunoSEQ multiplex PCR was the method, and the copy in TCRdb shows in-frame clones only, minus some. The table includes fewer than 250,000 clones, roughly 86% detected once. Source material: peripheral blood. All receptors derive from a man between 50 and 59 years old with acute or convalescent COVID-19.

The chain recombines TRBV19 with TRBJ1-1; 9 bases are shared with TRBD1. The J segment lost 4 bases and the V segment lost 1 base, leaving 10 bases of the junction unmatched. Germline V gene lookup returns CDR1 LNHDA and CDR2 SQIVND (reference sequence). This CDR3 contains 17 residues. CDR3 nucleotides: TGTGCCAGTAGTATAGGGAGGACAGGGGCGTGGGGCACTGAAGCTTTCTTT. It translates to CASSIGRTGAWGTEAFF.

The V and J genes are TRBV19 and TRBJ1-3; weak D call: TRBD1 (6 bases). Looked up from germline, CDR1 is LNHDA and CDR2 is SQIVND (reference sequence). This CDR3 contains 15 residues. V was cut by 4 bases and J by 0 bases, with 10 bases left in between. CDR3 sequence reads: CASSKDSRSGNTIYF. The CDR3 DNA sequence: TGTGCCAGTAGTAAGGACAGCCGCTCTGGAAACACCATATATTTT. Filled out from reference TRBV19 and TRBJ1-3, the complete variable domain reads DGGITQSPKYLFRKEGQNVTLSCEQNLNHDAMYWYRQDPGQGLRLIYYSQIVNDFQKGDIAEGYSVSREKKESFPLTVTSAQKNPTAFYLCASSKDSRSGNTIYFGEGSWLTVV.

The chain uses TRBV12-3 or TRBV12-4 and TRBJ2-7; weak D call: TRBD1 (6 bases). The CDR3 is 13 amino acids. V was clipped by 5 bases and J by 0 bases, with 8 bases between them. The CDR3 DNA is TGTGCCAGCAGTAAGGACAGCTCCTACGAGCAGTACTTC. It is translated as CASSKDSSYEQYF.

This chain joins TRBV6-6 and TRBJ1-2; tentative D call: TRBD1 (6 bases). Germline-derived CDR1 and CDR2 are MNHNY and SVGAGI (reference sequence). V shed 6 bases and J shed 2 bases, with 10 bases lying between them. The CDR3 runs 13 residues. CDR3 bases: TGTGCCAGCAGAAGGGACACGAACTATGGCTACACCTTC. This encodes CASRRDTNYGYTF.

CDR3 sequence (DNA): TGTGCCAGCAGGGCAGACTATGGCTACACCTTC. Residues: CASRADYGYTF. This rearrangement joins TRBV6-5 to TRBJ1-2; D unresolved. Germline V gene sequence: CDR1 MNHEY, CDR2 SVGAGI. The CDR3 loop spans 11 amino acids. V shed 6 bases and J shed 3 bases, with 5 bases lying between them.

J is TRBJ2-1 and V is TRBV9; 14 bases map to TRBD2. With 0 bases clipped from V and 6 bases from J, the junction kept 2 bases outside the gene matches. The CDR3 loop spans 16 amino acids. Germline CDR1 is SGDLS and CDR2 is YYNGEE. CDR3 sequence reads: CASSVGGLAGVNEQFF. The CDR3, as DNA: TGTGCCAGCAGCGTAGGGGGACTAGCGGGAGTCAATGAGCAGTTCTTC. Using reference TRBV9 and TRBJ2-1 for the parts outside the CDR3, the full variable domain is DSGVTQTPKHLITATGQRVTLRCSPRSGDLSVYWYQQSLDQGLQFLIQYYNGEERAKGNILERFSAQQFPDLHSELNLSSLELGDSALYFCASSVGGLAGVNEQFFGPGTRLTVL.

The chain employs TRBV9 and TRBJ2-7; D gene unclear. This CDR3 contains 15 residues. Trimming pared 0 bases from V and 0 bases from J, leaving 10 bases between. Per the germline V gene, CDR1 is SGDLS and CDR2 is YYNGEE. The CDR3: CASSVGGGTSYEQYF. DNA of the CDR3: TGTGCCAGCAGCGTAGGCGGCGGTACCTCCTACGAGCAGTACTTC.

This chain uses TRBV24-1 with TRBJ1-4; 10 nucleotides match TRBD1. CDR3 length: 15 residues. V shed 4 bases, J shed 6 bases, and the junction held 4 bases outside the gene matches. The germline V gene encodes CDR1 KGHDR and CDR2 SFDVKD. The CDR3: CATSERQGAYEKLFF. CDR3 nucleotide sequence: TGTGCCACCAGTGAAAGACAGGGGGCGTATGAAAAACTGTTTTTT.

The table lists this clone with a few counts. The rearrangement links TRBV20-1 to TRBJ1-2, with D perhaps matching TRBD1 (6 bases). CDR3 length: 14 amino acids. Germline loops: CDR1 DFQATT, CDR2 SNEGSKA (reference sequence). V was pared by 3 bases and J by 4 bases, with 15 bases between. DNA for the CDR3: TGCAGTGCTAGTAGGACAGACTACTTCTATGGCTACACCTTC. It yields the protein CSASRTDYFYGYTF.

V and J are TRBV19 and TRBJ2-3, with D unresolved. This CDR3 is built from 13 residues. Trimming removed 4 bases from V and 2 bases from J, with 7 bases in between. Germline CDR1 and CDR2: LNHDA and SQIVND (reference sequence). The CDR3 loop reads CASSTLSTDTQYF. CDR3 nucleotides: TGTGCCAGTAGTACCCTTTCCACAGATACGCAGTATTTT.